Below are 29 T cell receptor beta chains sequenced from a single sample in a study of T cells in Graves' hyperthyroidism and ophthalmopathy. Researchers took RNA transcripts and amplified the TCR beta CDR3 regions from them. Carried out on the TCR CDR3, a first-round RT-PCR used the HTBI primer set. MiXCR, run by TCRdb on the multiplex PCR reads, gives a single entry per CDR3 protein. This table has hundreds of thousands of distinct CDR3 sequences, about 15% appearing once. Sequencing used blood. The receptors originated from a man between 18 and 29 years old with Graves' ophthalmopathy.

At least ten counts were recorded for this clonotype. CDR3 sequence (DNA): TGTGCCAGCTCACAGCAGGGGGCGGATAGCAATCAGCCCCAGCATTTT. Translated, it gives CASSQQGADSNQPQHF. The chain has TRBV18 and TRBJ1-5; 8 bases agree with TRBD1. This CDR3 comprises 16 residues. Germline V gene sequence: CDR1 KGHSH, CDR2 LQKENI. The V gene end was trimmed by 4 bases and the J gene end by 0 bases; junction bases not matched to a gene: 5.

This clonotype was counted at least ten times. J is TRBJ1-1 and V is TRBV11-3; D might be TRBD1 (6 bases). There are 12 residues in the CDR3. Per the germline V gene, CDR1 is SGHNT and CDR2 is YENEEA. Trimming stripped 3 bases from V and 7 bases from J, with 9 bases between. CDR3 loop: CASSLTGVEAFF. The DNA of the CDR3 is TGTGCCAGCAGCTTGACAGGAGTTGAAGCTTTCTTT.

As to this clonotype: A much larger clonotype is one base distant, so this may be a read error. The rearrangement links TRBV27 to TRBJ1-2; D might be TRBD1 (6 bases). Germline CDR1 is MNHEY and CDR2 is SMNVEV (reference sequence). This CDR3 has 16 amino acids. CDR3 protein: CASSLSSTGANYSYTF. CDR3 nucleotide sequence: TGTGCCAGCAGTCTCTCGTCGACAGGAGCTAACTATAGCTACACCTTC.

This clonotype has a count of ten or more. The CDR3 region has the DNA TGTGCCAGCTCACCACCGGGACAGAGAGAGACCCAGTACTTC. Its protein is CASSPPGQRETQYF. The chain links TRBV18 to TRBJ2-5; 7 bases match TRBD1. This CDR3 is built from 14 residues. CDR1 and CDR2 from the germline V gene are KGHSH and LQKENI. The V gene end was trimmed by 0 bases and the J gene end by 4 bases; junction bases not matched to a gene: 2.

V is TRBV7-9 and J is TRBJ1-3; 8 positions match TRBD1. The V gene end was trimmed by 7 bases and the J gene end by 0 bases; junction bases not matched to a gene: 20. CDR1 and CDR2 (germline): SEHNR, FQNEAQ (reference sequence). The CDR3 has 20 residues. The DNA for the CDR3 is TGTGCCAGCACCTCCCGGGGACAGGAGATAGGGGACCGCTCTGGAAACACCATATATTTT. It is translated as CASTSRGQEIGDRSGNTIYF.

This clonotype was picked up many times. The chain joins TRBV29-1 to TRBJ2-1; tentative D call: TRBD1 (6 bases). The CDR3 is 15 residues long. The V gene lost 7 bases and the J gene lost 6 bases, with 22 bases spanning the gap. Germline values: CDR1 SQVTM, CDR2 ANQGSEA. The CDR3 DNA follows: TGCAGCGCCGTACGCGGGCAGGGGCCCGGCAATGAGCAGTTCTTC. This translates into CSAVRGQGPGNEQFF.

This clonotype has ten or more counts. The chain couples TRBV11-2 to TRBJ2-7, with 7 bases that match TRBD2. Unmatched junction bases numbered 0, after V lost 1 base and J lost 6 bases. The CDR3 is 12 residues long. Germline V lookup: CDR1 SGHAT, CDR2 FQNNGV. The CDR3 nucleotides read TGTGCCAGCAGCTTAGCTAGCGGCGAGCAGTACTTC. This translates into CASSLASGEQYF.

This clonotype occurred a few times. This chain connects TRBV19 to TRBJ2-1; either TRBD1 or TRBD2 may supply D (5 bases each). The germline V gene encodes CDR1 LNHDA and CDR2 SQIVND (reference sequence). The CDR3 sequence is 15 residues long. Trimming took 1 base from V and 4 from J, leaving 11 bases between them. The CDR3: CASSIARDLYNEQFF. The CDR3, as DNA: TGTGCCAGTAGTATAGCACGGGACCTATACAATGAGCAGTTCTTC.

This clonotype was detected many times. The J gene is TRBJ2-5, the V gene TRBV7-2; 9 nucleotides match TRBD1. The CDR3 consists of 14 residues. The germline gives CDR1 SGHTA, CDR2 FQGNSA. With 5 bases clipped from V and 5 bases from J, the junction kept 6 bases outside the gene matches. The CDR3 is CASSKDRGSETQYF. The CDR3 nucleotides read TGTGCCAGCAGCAAGGACAGGGGATCGGAGACCCAGTACTTC.

This clonotype was seen a single time. V is TRBV30 and J is TRBJ2-5, with 13 bases identical to TRBD2. J gave up 4 bases and V 6 bases, and 11 bases lay outside the gene matches. The CDR3 covers 16 residues. Germline values: CDR1 GTSNPN, CDR2 SVGIG (reference sequence). The CDR3 is CACIFFTSGGAETQYF. In DNA form, the CDR3 reads TGTGCCTGTATATTCTTTACTAGCGGGGGGGCAGAGACCCAGTACTTC.

This clonotype was counted ten times or more. The rearrangement links TRBV7-8 to TRBJ2-1, with 10 nucleotides matching TRBD2. The CDR3 length is 16 residues. In germline, CDR1 is SGHVS, CDR2 FQNEAQ. J was trimmed by 5 bases and V by 5 bases; bases with no gene match: 9. CDR3 sequence: CASSPGLAFPDNEQFF. The CDR3 DNA reads as TGTGCCAGCAGCCCGGGACTAGCGTTCCCCGACAATGAGCAGTTCTTC.

This clonotype has at least ten counts. J is TRBJ2-7 and V is TRBV10-3; no reliable D call. Germline-derived CDR1 and CDR2 are ENHRY and SYGVKD. V lost 2 bases, J lost 5 bases, and 4 bases lay in between. CDR3 size: 11 residues. As DNA, the CDR3 is TGTGCCATCAGTGAGGGAGACGAGCAGTACTTC. Protein sequence: CAISEGDEQYF.

This clonotype was observed at least ten times. The genes are TRBV10-3 and TRBJ1-1; D uncertain. Germline CDR1 is ENHRY and CDR2 is SYGVKD. This CDR3 has 14 amino acids. The ends were cut back, 1 base at V and 1 base at J, with 7 bases in the middle. In DNA form, the CDR3 reads TGTGCCATCAGTGAGTGGGCAGGGAACACTGAAGCTTTCTTT. It yields the protein CAISEWAGNTEAFF.

At least ten counts were recorded for this clonotype. The chain carries TRBV3-1 and TRBJ1-6, with D maybe TRBD1 (5 bases). V shed 3 bases and J shed 9 bases, with 18 bases lying between them. The germline gives CDR1 LGHDT, CDR2 YNNKEL (reference sequence). This CDR3 spans 16 amino acids. CDR3 nucleotides: TGTGCCAGCAGCCAGGCTTCCCGGGGCGGCGGTTCACCCCTCCACTTT. This gives the protein CASSQASRGGGSPLHF.

In this sample, this clonotype turned up a few times. The chain has TRBV28 and TRBJ1-5, with D possibly TRBD1 on 6 matching bases. V was clipped by 9 bases and J by 5 bases, with 20 bases between them. Per the germline V gene, CDR1 is MDHEN and CDR2 is SYDVKM. The CDR3 totals 15 residues. This CDR3 is CASIRETGFYQPQHF. CDR3 DNA sequence: TGTGCCAGTATTCGGGAGACAGGCTTCTATCAGCCCCAGCATTTT.

This clonotype has at least ten counts. The chain employs TRBV6-1 and TRBJ2-7; 14 bases are a match to TRBD2. Germline V gene lookup returns CDR1 MNHNS and CDR2 SASEGT. V lost 5 bases and J lost 9; bases outside the gene matches: 12. The CDR3 is made up of 16 amino acids. The CDR3 spells CASSYRLAGGPSAQYF. In DNA, the CDR3 is TGTGCCAGCAGTTATAGACTAGCGGGAGGGCCATCAGCGCAGTACTTC.

This clonotype came up many times. The chain links TRBV29-1 to TRBJ2-3; 8 bases are a match to TRBD1. This CDR3 has 13 amino acids. Germline trimming cut 3 bases from V and 8 bases from J; bases unmatched to any gene: 7. Germline lookup yields CDR1 SQVTM and CDR2 ANQGSEA. The CDR3 coding sequence is TGCAGCGTTGACGCGACAGGGGATGGTACGCAGTATTTT. It is translated as CSVDATGDGTQYF.

This clonotype has a handful of counts. The chain carries TRBV19 and TRBJ2-7; 9 bases are a match to TRBD1. This CDR3 has 14 amino acids. V lost 4 bases, J lost 4 bases, and 5 bases stayed unmatched. Germline CDR1 LNHDA, CDR2 SQIVND (reference sequence). The CDR3 DNA reads as TGTGCCAGTAGTACGACAGGGGGAAGATACGAGCAGTACTTC. Translating gives CASSTTGGRYEQYF.

This clonotype was counted many times. The chain carries TRBV12-3 or TRBV12-4 and TRBJ1-3; 7 bases map to TRBD1. CDR3 size: 16 residues. Losses at the gene ends were 11 bases for V and 6 bases for J; bases not matched to a gene: 19. In DNA, the CDR3 is TGTGCCCTAAGGGGGCCTCGGTCACCTCTGGAAAACACCATATATTTT. It codes for CALRGPRSPLENTIYF.

This clonotype was found a few times. V is TRBV4-2 and J is TRBJ2-1; either TRBD1 or TRBD2 may fit D (8 bases each). The CDR3 covers 16 residues. From germline, CDR1 is LGHNA and CDR2 YNFKEQ. Trimming took 1 base from V and 6 from J, leaving 16 bases between them. CDR3 loop: CASSQGQGAGGNEQFF. CDR3 coding DNA: TGTGCCAGCAGCCAAGGGCAGGGGGCGGGGGGCAATGAGCAGTTCTTC.

This clonotype was observed at least ten times. This rearrangement joins TRBV7-9 to TRBJ2-7; D is unresolved. The CDR3 is 15 residues long. The V gene's germline CDR1 is SEHNR and CDR2 FQNEAQ (reference sequence). Trimming left V 1 base short and J 2 bases short, with 12 bases between. CDR3 amino acids: CASSLVGSDAYEQYF. In nucleotides, the CDR3 is TGTGCCAGCAGCTTAGTTGGCAGTGACGCCTACGAGCAGTACTTC.

This chain uses TRBV9 with TRBJ2-7; TRBD1 aligns across 10 bases. The CDR3 runs 14 residues. Looked up from germline, CDR1 is SGDLS and CDR2 is YYNGEE. The ends lost 2 bases at V and 6 bases at J; junction bases unmatched: 5. The CDR3, as DNA: TGTGCCAGCAGCGTGGGGACAGGGGCCCTCGAGCAGTACTTC. Translating it yields CASSVGTGALEQYF.

This clonotype was recorded at least ten times. The rearrangement uses TRBV2 and TRBJ2-5; the D is unclear. V was trimmed by 2 bases and J by 3 bases, leaving 10 bases between them. This CDR3 is 14 amino acids long. Germline values: CDR1 SNHLY, CDR2 FYNNEI. The CDR3 protein is CASSESFRKETQYF. Here the CDR3 DNA reads TGTGCCAGCAGTGAATCTTTCAGAAAAGAGACCCAGTACTTC.

In its sample, this clonotype was seen a few times. A much larger clone differs from this one at a single base, so this may be a read error. J is TRBJ2-1 and V is TRBV2, with TRBD1 identical over 10 bases. Germline trimming cut 7 bases from V and 7 bases from J; bases unmatched to any gene: 19. Per germline, CDR1 SNHLY and CDR2 FYNNEI. This CDR3 contains 18 residues. The CDR3 nucleotides read TGTGCCAGCATTGGTCTTGTGGGGGACAGGGGCTTTCTTAATGAGCAGTTCTTC. It codes for CASIGLVGDRGFLNEQFF.

This clonotype was seen more than once but under ten times. The rearrangement links TRBV24-1 to TRBJ2-1, with 9 bases matching TRBD2. Germline V lookup: CDR1 KGHDR, CDR2 SFDVKD. V trimming: 1 base; J trimming: 8 bases; junction bases outside the gene matches: 8. There are 16 residues in the CDR3. The CDR3 DNA reads as TGTGCCACCAGTGATTTAGGGCGGGAGGGGTACGATGAGCAGTTCTTC. Protein sequence: CATSDLGREGYDEQFF.

This clonotype has at least ten counts. V is TRBV11-2 and J is TRBJ2-3; the D gene is possibly TRBD1 (6 bases). The CDR3 runs to 18 residues. V lost 6 bases, J lost 0 bases, and 22 bases lay in between. CDR1 is SGHAT and CDR2 is FQNNGV in the germline V gene. The DNA for the CDR3 is TGTGCCAGCAGACAAGGGGGTAGCTATGTTCCTAGCACAGATACGCAGTATTTT. It codes for CASRQGGSYVPSTDTQYF.

In this sample, this clonotype turned up many times. Because the CDR3's place on the DNA is in doubt, the DNA is left out and the CDR3 is given as listed by TCRdb. The V and J genes are TRBV12-3 or TRBV12-4 and TRBJ2-5. The CDR3 adds up to 14 amino acids, both ends counted. CDR3 amino acids: CASSSSVSRETQYF.

As to this clonotype: A much larger clonotype is one base distant, so this may be a read error. The chain has TRBV20-1 and TRBJ2-7; D remains unclear. Germline CDR1 and CDR2: DFQATT and SNEGSKA (reference sequence). With 0 bases removed from V and 3 bases from J, the gap between germline ends came to 18 bases. CDR3 length: 16 residues. CDR3 sequence reads: CSARDHAGVKLYEQYF. The CDR3 bases are TGCAGTGCTAGAGATCATGCCGGAGTGAAACTCTACGAGCAGTACTTC.

This clonotype was counted only a few times. This may arise from a read error, as a much more abundant clone is one base away. The rearrangement joins TRBV3-1 to TRBJ2-3; the match to TRBD2 covers 9 bases. The germline V gene has CDR1 LGHDT and CDR2 YNNKEL (reference sequence). This CDR3 has 18 residues. CDR3 DNA: TGTGCCAGCAGCCAAGAGCTCGCGGGGGGGCCAGGCACAGATGCGCAGTATTTT. Its translation: CASSQELAGGPGTDAQYF.